These T cell receptor beta chains were read from a single sample in a study of blood T cell repertoires in COVID-19. Data came from immunoSEQ multiplex PCR; TCRdb stores just in-frame clones and leaves some out. Of 270,000 or so clones in the sample, roughly 85% were seen once. Sample: peripheral blood. All receptors come from a human donor in a cohort sampled during active COVID-19. The CDR3 runs from the conserved cysteine through the conserved F or W. D genes are given only for firm matches. Expanded clones get a size class; other rows say once, few or many, or leave the size out.

abundance: -
v_gene: TRBV4-3
d_gene: -
j_gene: TRBJ2-1
len: 14
CDR3aa: CASSPESTGEGQFF
CDR3nt: TGCGCCAGCAGCCCCGAGTCTACCGGAGAGGGGCAGTTCTTC

abundance: -
v_gene: TRBV10-1
d_gene: -
j_gene: TRBJ1-5
len: 16
CDR3aa: CASPTLSWRNGSPQHF
CDR3nt: TGCGCCAGCCCGACCCTCAGTTGGAGAAATGGTAGTCCCCAGCATTTT

abundance: -
v_gene: TRBV7-3
d_gene: TRBD2
j_gene: TRBJ2-5
len: 17
CDR3aa: CASSPSGAGGTQETQYF
CDR3nt: TGTGCCAGCAGCCCCTCAGGAGCGGGAGGTACCCAAGAGACCCAGTACTTC

abundance: -
v_gene: TRBV15
d_gene: -
j_gene: TRBJ1-2
len: 14
CDR3aa: CATSRDRGRYGYTF
CDR3nt: TGTGCCACCAGCAGAGATAGGGGAAGGTATGGCTACACCTTC

abundance: -
v_gene: TRBV10-2
d_gene: TRBD2
j_gene: TRBJ2-7
len: 21
CDR3aa: CASSWLAGATRAGVGRNEQYF
CDR3nt: TGCGCCAGCAGTTGGCTAGCGGGAGCGACTAGGGCCGGGGTTGGGAGAAACGAGCAGTACTTC

abundance: few
v_gene: TRBV7-2
d_gene: -
j_gene: TRBJ1-1
len: 17
CDR3aa: CASSLRIGGGSTTEAFF
CDR3nt: TGTGCCAGCAGCTTGAGGATAGGGGGAGGGTCAACCACTGAAGCTTTCTTT

abundance: -
v_gene: TRBV3-1/TRBV3-2
d_gene: -
j_gene: TRBJ2-6
len: 16
CDR3aa: CASSFHRVSGANVLTF
CDR3nt: TGTGCCAGCAGCTTTCACAGGGTCTCTGGGGCCAACGTCCTGACTTTC

abundance: -
v_gene: TRBV28
d_gene: TRBD2
j_gene: TRBJ2-1
len: 12
CDR3aa: CASRGLLNEQFF
CDR3nt: TGTGCCAGCCGGGGACTACTCAATGAGCAGTTCTTC

abundance: -
v_gene: TRBV6-2/TRBV6-3
d_gene: -
j_gene: TRBJ1-2
len: 14
CDR3aa: CASRRDTGLYGYTF
CDR3nt: TGTGCCAGCCGCCGGGACACCGGACTCTATGGCTACACCTTC

abundance: -
v_gene: TRBV18
d_gene: -
j_gene: TRBJ2-3
len: 16
CDR3aa: CASSQRGRASTDTQYF
CDR3nt: TGTGCCAGCTCACAACGTGGCAGGGCGAGCACAGATACGCAGTATTTT

abundance: few
v_gene: TRBV2
d_gene: -
j_gene: TRBJ2-1
len: 14
CDR3aa: CASSYEVAYNEQFF
CDR3nt: TGTGCCAGCAGTTATGAGGTAGCCTACAATGAGCAGTTCTTC

abundance: -
v_gene: TRBV7-2
d_gene: TRBD1
j_gene: TRBJ2-7
len: 15
CDR3aa: CASSSRGRMSYEQYF
CDR3nt: TGTGCCAGCAGCTCCAGGGGGCGTATGTCCTACGAGCAGTACTTC

abundance: -
v_gene: TRBV5-6
d_gene: TRBD1
j_gene: TRBJ1-2
len: 12
CDR3aa: CASSSDRYGYTF
CDR3nt: TGTGCCAGCAGCTCGGACAGGTATGGCTACACCTTC

abundance: -
v_gene: TRBV5-4
d_gene: TRBD2
j_gene: TRBJ2-7
len: 14
CDR3aa: CASSLALAGTEQYF
CDR3nt: TGTGCCAGCAGCTTGGCGCTAGCGGGAACCGAGCAGTACTTC

abundance: -
v_gene: TRBV7-3
d_gene: -
j_gene: TRBJ2-1
len: 14
CDR3aa: CASSLTPGNNEQFF
CDR3nt: TGTGCCAGCAGCTTAACCCCAGGGAACAATGAGCAGTTCTTC

abundance: -
v_gene: TRBV19
d_gene: -
j_gene: TRBJ1-5
len: 15
CDR3aa: CASSIGGINGQPQHF
CDR3nt: TGTGCCAGTAGTATAGGCGGCATTAACGGTCAGCCCCAGCATTTT

abundance: -
v_gene: TRBV28
d_gene: -
j_gene: TRBJ1-5
len: 14
CDR3aa: CASTIHVSGQPQHF
CDR3nt: TGTGCCAGCACAATACACGTTTCTGGTCAGCCCCAGCATTTT

abundance: -
v_gene: TRBV7-3
d_gene: -
j_gene: TRBJ1-4
len: 14
CDR3aa: CASSPGGTNEKLFF
CDR3nt: TGTGCCAGCAGCCCGGGGGGGACTAATGAAAAACTGTTTTTT

abundance: -
v_gene: TRBV2
d_gene: -
j_gene: TRBJ2-4
len: 17
CDR3aa: CASSEGPYSASKNIQYF
CDR3nt: TGTGCCAGCAGTGAAGGCCCCTATAGCGCGAGCAAAAACATTCAGTACTTC

abundance: -
v_gene: TRBV3-1/TRBV3-2
d_gene: -
j_gene: TRBJ2-5
len: 16
CDR3aa: CASSQRGGLLKETQYF
CDR3nt: TGTGCCAGCAGCCAAAGGGGGGGACTACTCAAAGAGACCCAGTACTTC

abundance: -
v_gene: TRBV5-4
d_gene: -
j_gene: TRBJ2-7
len: 13
CDR3aa: CASSLAYSYEQYF
CDR3nt: TGTGCCAGCAGCTTGGCGTACTCCTACGAGCAGTACTTC

abundance: -
v_gene: TRBV24-1
d_gene: -
j_gene: TRBJ2-7
len: 13
CDR3aa: CATSVGSSYEQYF
CDR3nt: TGTGCCACCAGTGTCGGGAGCTCCTACGAGCAGTACTTC

abundance: -
v_gene: TRBV6-5
d_gene: -
j_gene: TRBJ1-4
len: 15
CDR3aa: CASSYSGAAGEKLFF
CDR3nt: TGTGCCAGCAGTTACTCGGGGGCCGCTGGTGAAAAACTGTTTTTT

abundance: once
v_gene: TRBV6-5
d_gene: TRBD1
j_gene: TRBJ1-2
len: 14
CDR3aa: CASSWGQGGYGYTF
CDR3nt: TGTGCCAGCAGTTGGGGACAGGGCGGATATGGCTACACCTTC

abundance: -
v_gene: TRBV7-2
d_gene: TRBD2
j_gene: TRBJ2-7
len: 16
CDR3aa: CASSLGRSGGGYEQYF
CDR3nt: TGTGCCAGCAGCTTAGGGAGATCCGGGGGGGGCTACGAGCAGTACTTC

abundance: -
v_gene: TRBV3-1/TRBV3-2
d_gene: TRBD1
j_gene: TRBJ2-2
len: 16
CDR3aa: CASSQWGQGETGELFF
CDR3nt: TGTGCCAGCAGCCAATGGGGACAGGGCGAGACCGGGGAGCTGTTTTTT

abundance: -
v_gene: TRBV3-1/TRBV3-2
d_gene: -
j_gene: TRBJ1-6
len: 15
CDR3aa: CASSLTAQGNSPLHF
CDR3nt: TGTGCCAGCAGCCTGACAGCACAGGGTAATTCACCCCTCCACTTT

abundance: once
v_gene: TRBV9
d_gene: TRBD2
j_gene: TRBJ2-1
len: 16
CDR3aa: CASSVLGGRDYNEQFF
CDR3nt: TGTGCCAGCAGCGTACTGGGAGGGCGGGACTACAATGAGCAGTTCTTC

abundance: -
v_gene: TRBV5-8
d_gene: -
j_gene: TRBJ1-1
len: 14
CDR3aa: CASSLTGWNTEAFF
CDR3nt: TGTGCCAGCAGCTTGACAGGGTGGAACACTGAAGCTTTCTTT

abundance: -
v_gene: TRBV5-1
d_gene: -
j_gene: TRBJ1-3
len: 16
CDR3aa: CASSLRYSGSGNTIYF
CDR3nt: TGCGCCAGCAGCTTGAGGTATAGCGGCTCTGGAAACACCATATATTTT

abundance: -
v_gene: TRBV28
d_gene: TRBD2
j_gene: TRBJ2-5
len: 18
CDR3aa: CASSFGRTSGSSGETQYF
CDR3nt: TGTGCCAGCAGTTTCGGCAGGACTAGCGGGAGTAGTGGGGAGACCCAGTACTTC

abundance: -
v_gene: TRBV24-1
d_gene: -
j_gene: TRBJ2-2
len: 12
CDR3aa: CATRPATGELFF
CDR3nt: TGTGCCACCAGGCCTGCGACCGGGGAGCTGTTTTTT

abundance: -
v_gene: TRBV6-5
d_gene: TRBD1
j_gene: TRBJ1-5
len: 15
CDR3aa: CASSSTGNSNQPQHF
CDR3nt: TGTGCCAGCAGTTCGACAGGGAATAGCAATCAGCCCCAGCATTTT

abundance: -
v_gene: TRBV5-4
d_gene: TRBD1
j_gene: TRBJ2-3
len: 17
CDR3aa: CASSKGQTPLSTDTQYF
CDR3nt: TGTGCCAGCAGCAAGGGACAGACCCCACTATCCACAGATACGCAGTATTTT

abundance: -
v_gene: TRBV2
d_gene: TRBD2
j_gene: TRBJ2-1
len: 18
CDR3aa: CASSFRGTSGSSYNEQFF
CDR3nt: TGTGCCAGCAGTTTCAGGGGGACTAGCGGGAGCTCCTACAATGAGCAGTTCTTC

abundance: -
v_gene: TRBV24-1
d_gene: -
j_gene: TRBJ2-1
len: 13
CDR3aa: CATSGGSLNEQFF
CDR3nt: TGTGCCACCAGTGGAGGGAGCCTTAATGAGCAGTTCTTC

abundance: once
v_gene: TRBV29-1
d_gene: -
j_gene: TRBJ1-5
len: 14
CDR3aa: CSVETGNSNQPQHF
CDR3nt: TGCAGCGTTGAAACAGGGAATAGCAATCAGCCCCAGCATTTT

abundance: -
v_gene: TRBV10-1
d_gene: -
j_gene: TRBJ2-5
len: 13
CDR3aa: CASILRGQETQYF
CDR3nt: TGCGCCAGCATTCTACGGGGCCAAGAGACCCAGTACTTC

abundance: -
v_gene: TRBV6-5
d_gene: -
j_gene: TRBJ1-3
len: 14
CDR3aa: CASRSSGSGNTIYF
CDR3nt: TGTGCCAGCAGATCCTCCGGCTCTGGAAACACCATATATTTT

abundance: -
v_gene: TRBV29-1
d_gene: TRBD1
j_gene: TRBJ1-1
len: 10
CDR3aa: CSGGDREAFF
CDR3nt: TGCAGCGGTGGGGACAGGGAGGCTTTCTTT

abundance: -
v_gene: TRBV30
d_gene: -
j_gene: TRBJ1-6
len: 13
CDR3aa: CAWAAGVYSPLHF
CDR3nt: TGTGCCTGGGCCGCAGGGGTTTACTCACCCCTCCACTTT

abundance: -
v_gene: TRBV6-5
d_gene: -
j_gene: TRBJ2-7
len: 15
CDR3aa: CASSYKNLATYEQYF
CDR3nt: TGTGCCAGCAGTTACAAAAATCTCGCGACCTACGAGCAGTACTTC

abundance: -
v_gene: TRBV6-2/TRBV6-3
d_gene: TRBD2
j_gene: TRBJ2-2
len: 14
CDR3aa: CASSLAGLTGELFF
CDR3nt: TGTGCCAGCAGCTTAGCGGGATTAACCGGGGAGCTGTTTTTT

abundance: -
v_gene: TRBV4-2
d_gene: -
j_gene: TRBJ1-1
len: 19
CDR3aa: CASSQGRGIQGSLDTEAFF
CDR3nt: TGTGCCAGCAGCCAAGGTCGAGGTATACAGGGATCGTTAGACACTGAAGCTTTCTTT

abundance: -
v_gene: TRBV7-9
d_gene: -
j_gene: TRBJ2-1
len: 15
CDR3aa: CASSLRVSANNEQFF
CDR3nt: TGTGCCAGCAGCTTACGGGTTAGCGCAAACAATGAGCAGTTCTTC

abundance: -
v_gene: TRBV5-1
d_gene: -
j_gene: TRBJ1-5
len: 14
CDR3aa: CASSLQGGNQPQHF
CDR3nt: TGCGCCAGCAGCTTACAGGGAGGCAATCAGCCCCAGCATTTT

abundance: once
v_gene: TRBV19
d_gene: -
j_gene: TRBJ1-5
len: 12
CDR3aa: CASGKRDQPQHF
CDR3nt: TGTGCCAGTGGTAAGAGGGATCAGCCCCAGCATTTT